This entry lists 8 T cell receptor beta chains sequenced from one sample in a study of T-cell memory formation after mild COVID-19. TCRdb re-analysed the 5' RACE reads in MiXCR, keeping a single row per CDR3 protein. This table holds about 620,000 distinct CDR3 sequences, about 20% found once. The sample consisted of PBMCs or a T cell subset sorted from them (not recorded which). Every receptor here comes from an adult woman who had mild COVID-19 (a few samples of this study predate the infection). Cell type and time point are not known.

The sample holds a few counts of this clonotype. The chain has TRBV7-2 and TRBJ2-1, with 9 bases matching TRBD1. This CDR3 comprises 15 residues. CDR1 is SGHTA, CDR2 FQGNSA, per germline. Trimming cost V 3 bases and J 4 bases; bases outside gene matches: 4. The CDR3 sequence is CASSFDRGGYNEQFF. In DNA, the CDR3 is TGTGCCAGCAGCTTCGACAGGGGGGGTTACAATGAGCAGTTCTTC.

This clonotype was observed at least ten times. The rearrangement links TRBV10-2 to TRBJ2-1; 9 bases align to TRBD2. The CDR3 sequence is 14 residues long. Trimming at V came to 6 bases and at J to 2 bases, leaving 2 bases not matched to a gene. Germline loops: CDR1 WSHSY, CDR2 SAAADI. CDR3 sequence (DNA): TGCGCCAGCAGGAGCGGGGGGACCTACAATGAGCAGTTCTTC. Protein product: CASRSGGTYNEQFF.

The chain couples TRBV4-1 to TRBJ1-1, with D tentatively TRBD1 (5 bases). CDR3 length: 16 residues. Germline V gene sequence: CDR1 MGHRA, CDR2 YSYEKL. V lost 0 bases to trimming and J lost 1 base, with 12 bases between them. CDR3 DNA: TGCGCCAGCAGCCAAGATGGGGCAGGACAGAACACTGAAGCTTTCTTT. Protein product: CASSQDGAGQNTEAFF.

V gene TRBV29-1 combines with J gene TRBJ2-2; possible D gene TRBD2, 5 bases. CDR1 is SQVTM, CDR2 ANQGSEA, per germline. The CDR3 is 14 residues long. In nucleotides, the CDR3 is TGCACCATCCGACGTAGCGTCGGGACCGGGGAGCTGTTTTTT. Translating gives CTIRRSVGTGELFF.

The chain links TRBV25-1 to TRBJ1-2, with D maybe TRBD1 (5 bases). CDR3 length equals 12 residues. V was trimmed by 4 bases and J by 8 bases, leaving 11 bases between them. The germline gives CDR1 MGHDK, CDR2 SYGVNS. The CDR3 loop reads CASSGGSWGYTF. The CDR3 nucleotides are TGTGCCAGCAGTGGGGGGTCGTGGGGCTACACCTTC.

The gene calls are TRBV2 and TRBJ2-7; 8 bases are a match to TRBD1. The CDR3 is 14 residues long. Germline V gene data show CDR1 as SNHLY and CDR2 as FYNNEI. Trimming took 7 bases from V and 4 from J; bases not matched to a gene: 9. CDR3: CASIRGQGAYEQYF. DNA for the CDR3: TGTGCCAGCATTCGTGGTCAGGGGGCGTACGAGCAGTACTTC.

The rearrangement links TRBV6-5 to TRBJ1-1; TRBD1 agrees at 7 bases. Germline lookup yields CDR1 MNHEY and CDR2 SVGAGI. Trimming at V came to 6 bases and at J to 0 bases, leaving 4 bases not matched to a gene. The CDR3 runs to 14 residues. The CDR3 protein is CASRPGQMNTEAFF. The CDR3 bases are TGTGCCAGCAGACCGGGACAGATGAACACTGAAGCTTTCTTT.

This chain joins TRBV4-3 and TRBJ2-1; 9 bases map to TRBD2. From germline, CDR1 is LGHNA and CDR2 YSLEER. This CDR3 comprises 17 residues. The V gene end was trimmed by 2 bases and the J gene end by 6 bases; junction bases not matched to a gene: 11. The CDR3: CASSQNGLASGSNEQFF. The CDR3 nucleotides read TGCGCCAGCAGCCAAAACGGACTAGCGTCGGGAAGCAATGAGCAGTTCTTC.